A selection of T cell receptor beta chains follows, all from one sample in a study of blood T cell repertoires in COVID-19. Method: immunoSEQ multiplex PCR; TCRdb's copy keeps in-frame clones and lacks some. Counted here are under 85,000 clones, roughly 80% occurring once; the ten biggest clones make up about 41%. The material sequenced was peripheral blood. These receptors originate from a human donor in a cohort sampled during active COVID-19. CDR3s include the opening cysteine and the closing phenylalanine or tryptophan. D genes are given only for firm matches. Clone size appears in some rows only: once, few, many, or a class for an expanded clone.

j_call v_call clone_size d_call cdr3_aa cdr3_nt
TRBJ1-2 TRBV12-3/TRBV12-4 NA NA CASSFTGLGYTF TGTGCCAGCAGTTTTACGGGTTTGGGCTACACCTTC
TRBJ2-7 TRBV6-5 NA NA CASSLTGSEQYF TGTGCCAGCAGTCTTACAGGGTCCGAGCAGTACTTC
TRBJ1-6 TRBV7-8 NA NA CASSSEQGNSPLHF TGTGCCAGCAGCTCGGAACAGGGAAATTCACCCCTCCACTTT
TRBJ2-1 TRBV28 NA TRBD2 CASTSGRERRNEQFF TGTGCCAGCACCTCGGGGAGGGAGCGCCGCAATGAGCAGTTCTTC
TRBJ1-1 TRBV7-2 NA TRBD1 CASSPRIRLEQGTQIAFF TGTGCCAGCAGCCCCCGTATACGCTTAGAACAGGGGACCCAAATAGCTTTCTTT
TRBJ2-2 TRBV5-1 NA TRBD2 CASSPYWGGTGELFF TGCGCCAGCAGCCCCTACTGGGGGGGGACCGGGGAGCTGTTTTTT
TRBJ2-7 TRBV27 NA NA CASSPRNSYEQYF TGTGCCAGCAGTCCCAGAAACTCCTACGAGCAGTACTTC
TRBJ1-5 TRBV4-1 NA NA CASSQGGGRYQPQHF TGCGCCAGCAGCCAAGGCGGGGGGCGATATCAGCCCCAGCATTTT
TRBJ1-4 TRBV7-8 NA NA CASSLMYSGFGVEKLFF TGTGCCAGCAGCTTAATGTATTCGGGGTTTGGGGTTGAAAAACTGTTTTTT
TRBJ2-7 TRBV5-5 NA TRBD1 CASSLGRDSLTYEQYF TGTGCCAGCAGCTTGGGTCGGGACAGCCTAACCTACGAGCAGTACTTC
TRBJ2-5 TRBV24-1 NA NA CATSDGRMETQYF TGTGCCACCAGTGATGGCCGAATGGAGACCCAGTACTTC
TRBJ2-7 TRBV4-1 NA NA CASSQSPAGGATYEQYF TGCGCCAGCAGCCAATCCCCGGCGGGCGGCGCGACCTACGAGCAGTACTTC
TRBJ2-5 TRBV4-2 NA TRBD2 CASGTSGGGQETQYF TGTGCCTCCGGGACTAGCGGGGGAGGGCAAGAGACCCAGTACTTC
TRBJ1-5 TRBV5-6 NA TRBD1 CASSFWQGAAGPQHF TGTGCCAGCAGCTTTTGGCAGGGGGCGGCGGGGCCCCAGCATTTT
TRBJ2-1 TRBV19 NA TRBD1 CASTRGTGLYNEQFF TGTGCCAGTACCCGGGGGACAGGGCTTTACAATGAGCAGTTCTTC
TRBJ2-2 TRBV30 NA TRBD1 CAGGTGTNTGELFF TGTGCCGGAGGGACAGGGACGAACACCGGGGAGCTGTTTTTT
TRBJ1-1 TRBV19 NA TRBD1 CASSRRTGGGGTEAFF TGTGCCAGTAGTAGAAGGACAGGGGGCGGCGGCACTGAAGCTTTCTTT
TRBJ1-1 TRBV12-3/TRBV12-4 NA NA CASRGQLNTEAFF TGTGCCAGCAGGGGACAACTGAACACTGAAGCTTTCTTT
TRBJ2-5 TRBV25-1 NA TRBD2 CASRETSGGFGETQYF TGTGCCAGCAGAGAGACTAGCGGGGGGTTTGGAGAGACCCAGTACTTC
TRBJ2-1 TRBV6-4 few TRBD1 CASSEGQEYNEQFF TGTGCCAGCAGTGAAGGACAGGAGTACAATGAGCAGTTCTTC
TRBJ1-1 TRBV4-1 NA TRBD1 CASSQVLGTGGMGTEAFF TGCGCCAGCAGCCAAGTGTTAGGGACAGGGGGCATGGGGACTGAAGCTTTCTTT
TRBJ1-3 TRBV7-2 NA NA CASSLGLSGNTIYF TGTGCCAGCAGCTTGGGGCTCTCTGGAAACACCATATATTTT
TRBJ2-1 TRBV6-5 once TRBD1 CASRTGTGAENEQFF TGTGCCAGCAGAACCGGGACAGGGGCGGAGAATGAGCAGTTCTTC
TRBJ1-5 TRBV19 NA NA CASSRRGGRVNQPQHF TGTGCCAGTAGTCGTCGGGGAGGAAGGGTCAATCAGCCCCAGCATTTT
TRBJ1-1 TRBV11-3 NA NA CASSSGYRTEAFF TGTGCCAGCAGCTCGGGGTATCGGACTGAAGCTTTCTTT
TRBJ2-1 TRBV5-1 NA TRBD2 CASSLDGGIYNEQFF TGCGCCAGCAGCTTGGACGGGGGGATCTACAATGAGCAGTTCTTC
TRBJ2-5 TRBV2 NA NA CASSSSLRGRGTQYF TGTGCCAGCAGTTCTTCTTTGCGGGGGCGGGGGACCCAGTACTTC
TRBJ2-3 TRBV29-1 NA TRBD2 CSVDPSGATDTQYF TGCAGCGTTGATCCTAGCGGGGCCACAGATACGCAGTATTTT
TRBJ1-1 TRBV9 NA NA CASSPTVITGNTEAFF TGTGCCAGCAGCCCCACGGTCATTACCGGGAACACTGAAGCTTTCTTT
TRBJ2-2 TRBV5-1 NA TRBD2 CASQAGTKNTGELFF TGCGCCAGCCAGGCCGGGACTAAGAACACCGGGGAGCTGTTTTTT
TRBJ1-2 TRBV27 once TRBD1 CASGRWDRAMEGYTF TGTGCCAGCGGTCGATGGGACAGGGCGATGGAGGGCTACACCTTC